Below, one T cell receptor beta chain is given with its context. These data come from a study of blood T cell repertoires in COVID-19. Study overall: The United States, Italy and Spain provided the acute and convalescent COVID-19 samples.

CDR1 and CDR2 (germline): SEHNR, FQNEAQ (reference sequence). CDR3 length: 18 amino acids. Deletions cut 1 base from V and 4 bases from J, with 22 bases between. Measured with immunoSEQ multiplex PCR; TCRdb has only the in-frame clones, and not every one. The repertoire includes some 150,000 clones, 80% to 90% of them detected once, and approximately 3.5% sits in the top ten. Sequencing was carried out using peripheral blood. The sequence was obtained from a man between 70 and 80 years old with acute or convalescent COVID-19. The chain combines TRBV7-9 with TRBJ1-1; D is unresolved. The CDR3 protein is CASSLGHDGVTPGTEAFF. In DNA form, the CDR3 reads TGTGCCAGCAGCTTAGGTCACGACGGGGTGACCCCGGGCACTGAAGCTTTCTTT.